The source of this T cell receptor beta chain is a study of shared clonotypes between healthy human individuals. Turning to the study itself: The study enrolled two women and a few men aged 18 to 49. General study points: Clonotypes which were not shared had lower generation probabilities than clonotypes that all four donors shared.

Here immunoSEQ multiplex PCR was the method, and the copy in TCRdb shows in-frame clones only, minus some. The top ten clones hold more than 0.1% of a sample with more than 2 million clones, roughly 94% of them seen once. This clone was observed once. Antigen unknown. This CDR3 has 15 amino acids. V lost 2 bases and J 0 bases, leaving 13 bases between the germline ends. Germline V gene data show CDR1 as GTSNPN and CDR2 as SVGIG (reference sequence). The TCR sequence derives from a man between 18 and 35 years old in good health. The chain couples TRBV30 to TRBJ1-1; the D gene is possibly TRBD1 (5 bases). Sequencing was done on a sample of naive CD4+ T cells sorted from blood. Regarding subset: CD45RA+ positively selected. The CDR3 region is CAWSPMGRMNTEAFF. CDR3 nucleotides: TGTGCCTGGAGTCCAATGGGACGGATGAACACTGAAGCTTTCTTT. The full variable domain, its missing parts supplied by reference TRBV30 and TRBJ1-1, is SQTIHQWPATLVQPVGSPLSLECTVEGTSNPNLYWYRQAAGRGLQLLFYSVGIGQISSEVPQNLSASRPQDRQFILSSKKLLLSDSGFYLCAWSPMGRMNTEAFFGQGTRLTVV.